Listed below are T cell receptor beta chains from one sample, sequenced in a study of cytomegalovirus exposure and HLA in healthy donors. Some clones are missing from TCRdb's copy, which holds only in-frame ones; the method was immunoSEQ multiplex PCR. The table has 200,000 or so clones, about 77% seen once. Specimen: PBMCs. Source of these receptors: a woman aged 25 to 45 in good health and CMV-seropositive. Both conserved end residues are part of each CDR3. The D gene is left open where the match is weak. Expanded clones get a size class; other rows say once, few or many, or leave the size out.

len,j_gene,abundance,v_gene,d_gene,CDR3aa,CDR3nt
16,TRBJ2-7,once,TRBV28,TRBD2,CASSLPSGSSFGEQYF,TGTGCCAGCAGTTTACCGAGCGGGAGTAGTTTCGGAGAGCAGTACTTC
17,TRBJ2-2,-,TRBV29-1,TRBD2,CSAGLTSGGLNTGELFF,TGCAGCGCTGGGTTGACTAGCGGGGGGTTGAACACCGGGGAGCTGTTTTTT
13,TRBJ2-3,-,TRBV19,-,CASRLARTDTQYF,TGTGCCAGTAGATTAGCCCGCACAGATACGCAGTATTTT
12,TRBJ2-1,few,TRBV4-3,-,CASSQGGYEQFF,TGCGCCAGCAGCCAAGGAGGGTACGAGCAGTTCTTC
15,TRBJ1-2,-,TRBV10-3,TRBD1,CAISLTGEANYGYTF,TGTGCCATCAGTCTGACAGGGGAAGCTAACTATGGCTACACCTTC
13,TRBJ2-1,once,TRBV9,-,CASSGTLVNEQFF,TGTGCCAGCAGCGGCACTCTAGTAAATGAGCAGTTCTTC
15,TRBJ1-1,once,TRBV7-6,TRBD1,CASSTTGGWNTEAFF,TGTGCCAGCAGCACCACAGGGGGCTGGAACACTGAAGCTTTCTTT
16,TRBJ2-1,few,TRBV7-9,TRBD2,CASSSTKRGGFNEQFF,TGTGCCAGCAGCTCCACGAAGCGGGGGGGATTCAATGAGCAGTTCTTC
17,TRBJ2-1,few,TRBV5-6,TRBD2,CASLGTSGGSSYNEQFF,TGTGCCAGCCTGGGGACTAGCGGGGGGTCGTCCTACAATGAGCAGTTCTTC
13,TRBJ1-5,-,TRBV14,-,CASRGASNQPQHF,TGTGCCAGCAGGGGAGCCAGCAATCAGCCCCAGCATTTT
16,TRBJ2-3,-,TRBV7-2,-,CASSLAGAGAIDTQYF,TGTGCCAGCAGCCTCGCAGGGGCGGGGGCTATAGATACGCAGTATTTT
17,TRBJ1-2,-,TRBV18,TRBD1,CASSPSPGTAGLYGYTF,TGTGCCAGCTCGCCATCTCCGGGGACAGCGGGTCTCTATGGCTACACCTTC
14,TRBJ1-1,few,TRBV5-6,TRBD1,CASSLADRAEGAFF,TGTGCCAGCAGCTTGGCGGACAGGGCCGAGGGAGCTTTCTTT
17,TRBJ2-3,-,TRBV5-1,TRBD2,CASSLVSPTTSGSTQYF,TGCGCCAGCAGCTTGGTGAGCCCCACGACTAGCGGGAGTACGCAGTATTTT
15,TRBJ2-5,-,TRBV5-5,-,CASSFSAGSSETQYF,TGTGCCAGCAGCTTCTCTGCGGGATCAAGTGAGACCCAGTACTTC
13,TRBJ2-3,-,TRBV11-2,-,CASSLGTSDTQYF,TGTGCCAGCAGCTTAGGAACTTCAGATACGCAGTATTTT
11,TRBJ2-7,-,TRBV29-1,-,CSGQQGWEQYF,TGCAGCGGACAACAGGGTTGGGAGCAGTACTTC
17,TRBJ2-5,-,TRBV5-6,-,CASSLWRGRREAETQYF,TGTGCCAGCAGCTTGTGGCGTGGGCGGAGGGAGGCAGAGACCCAGTACTTC
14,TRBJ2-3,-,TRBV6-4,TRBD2,CASSTSGGTDTQYF,TGTGCCAGCAGTACTAGCGGGGGCACAGATACGCAGTATTTT
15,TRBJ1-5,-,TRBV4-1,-,CASSQDLSRFQPQHF,TGCGCCAGCAGCCAAGATCTATCCCGTTTTCAGCCCCAGCATTTT
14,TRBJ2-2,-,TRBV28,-,CASSLVYSTGELFF,TGTGCCAGCAGTTTAGTGTACTCCACCGGGGAGCTGTTTTTT
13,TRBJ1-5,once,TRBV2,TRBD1,CASKGTVNQPQHF,TGTGCCAGCAAGGGGACAGTGAATCAGCCCCAGCATTTT
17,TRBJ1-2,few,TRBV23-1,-,CASSRTFGGSLNYGYTF,TGCGCCAGCAGTCGCACTTTCGGAGGGAGCCTAAACTATGGCTACACCTTC
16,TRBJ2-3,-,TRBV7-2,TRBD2,CASSLRAGDDTDTQYF,TGTGCCAGCAGCTTAAGAGCGGGGGACGACACAGATACGCAGTATTTT
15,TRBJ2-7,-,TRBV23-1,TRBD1,CASSHAGTGDAEQYF,TGCGCCAGCAGTCATGCCGGGACAGGGGATGCCGAGCAGTACTTC
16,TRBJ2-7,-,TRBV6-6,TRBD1,CASSPRGQGHSYEQYF,TGTGCCAGCAGTCCAAGGGGACAGGGACACTCCTACGAGCAGTACTTC
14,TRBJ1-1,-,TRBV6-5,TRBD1,CASSRKGIDRGAFF,TGTGCCAGCAGTCGAAAGGGTATAGACAGGGGAGCTTTCTTT
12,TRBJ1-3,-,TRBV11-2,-,CASSSNGNTIYF,TGTGCCAGCAGCTCTAATGGAAACACCATATATTTT
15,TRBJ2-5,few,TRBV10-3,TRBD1,CAAGQGAGRVVTQYF,TGTGCCGCAGGACAGGGGGCAGGAAGGGTTGTGACCCAGTACTTC
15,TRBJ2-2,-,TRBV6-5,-,CASSYFTGNTGELFF,TGTGCCAGCAGTTACTTTACAGGGAACACCGGGGAGCTGTTTTTT
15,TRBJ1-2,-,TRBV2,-,CASSEFARGDYGYTF,TGTGCCAGCAGTGAATTCGCTCGGGGGGACTATGGCTACACCTTC
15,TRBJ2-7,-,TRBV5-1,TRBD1,CASSLSAGGNYEQYF,TGCGCCAGCAGCTTGTCCGCAGGGGGAAACTACGAGCAGTACTTC
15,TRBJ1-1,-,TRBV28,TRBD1,CASSQDQGVNTEAFF,TGTGCCAGCAGCCAAGACCAGGGGGTGAACACTGAAGCTTTCTTT
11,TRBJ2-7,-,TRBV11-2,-,CASSSESEQYF,TGTGCCAGCAGCTCGGAGTCAGAGCAGTACTTC
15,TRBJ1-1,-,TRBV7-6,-,CASSRNGQPNTEAFF,TGTGCCAGCAGCCGCAATGGACAGCCGAACACTGAAGCTTTCTTT
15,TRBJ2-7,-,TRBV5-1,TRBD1,CASSQRDRRSYEQYF,TGCGCCAGCAGCCAAAGGGACAGGAGGAGCTACGAGCAGTACTTC
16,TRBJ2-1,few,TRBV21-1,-,CASSYAREGRVNEQFF,TGTGCCAGCAGCTATGCGCGGGAGGGCCGGGTGAATGAGCAGTTCTTC
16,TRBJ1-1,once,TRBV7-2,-,CASSLIGRGAGTEAFF,TGTGCCAGCAGCCTAATAGGGAGGGGGGCAGGGACTGAAGCTTTCTTT
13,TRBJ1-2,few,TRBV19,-,CASSIGGGSAYTF,TGTGCCAGTAGTATAGGAGGGGGTTCTGCCTACACCTTC
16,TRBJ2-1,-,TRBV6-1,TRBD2,CASSAKLASSYNEQFF,TGTGCCAGCAGTGCGAAACTAGCGAGCTCCTACAATGAGCAGTTCTTC
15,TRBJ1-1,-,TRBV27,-,CASSLDLTGNTEAFF,TGTGCCAGCAGTTTAGACTTGACAGGGAACACTGAAGCTTTCTTT
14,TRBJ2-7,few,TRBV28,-,CASSYTGVGYEQYF,TGTGCCAGCAGTTATACGGGAGTGGGTTACGAGCAGTACTTC
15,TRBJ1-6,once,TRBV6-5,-,CASRRGSAYNSPLHF,TGTGCCAGCCGACGAGGATCTGCCTATAATTCACCCCTCCACTTT
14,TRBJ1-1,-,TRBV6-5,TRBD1,CAIRRDRVNTEAFF,TGTGCCATCCGACGGGACAGGGTAAACACTGAAGCTTTCTTT
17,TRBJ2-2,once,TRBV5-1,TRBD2,CASSSGLAGGSTGELFF,TGCGCCAGCAGCTCCGGACTAGCGGGGGGGTCCACCGGGGAGCTGTTTTTT
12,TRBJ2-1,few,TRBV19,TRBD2,CASGTRGGEQFF,TGTGCCAGCGGGACTAGGGGGGGTGAGCAGTTCTTC
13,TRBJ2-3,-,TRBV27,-,CASSLMYPDTQYF,TGTGCCAGCAGTTTAATGTATCCAGATACGCAGTATTTT
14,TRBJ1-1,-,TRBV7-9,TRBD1,CASLPKGQLTEAFF,TGTGCCAGCCTGCCAAAGGGACAGCTCACTGAAGCTTTCTTT
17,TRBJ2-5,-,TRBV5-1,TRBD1,CASSLTTGGRRKETQYF,TGCGCCAGCAGCCTCACGACAGGGGGTCGAAGGAAAGAGACCCAGTACTTC
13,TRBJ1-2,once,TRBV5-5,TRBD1,CASSSDRAGGYTF,TGTGCCAGCAGCTCGGACAGGGCTGGAGGCTACACCTTC